Below are 8 T cell receptor beta chains sequenced from a single sample in a study of blood T cells in healthy people across ages. Together with a sample-barcoded 5' primer, a J-beta primer mix was included in a second PCR lasting about 6 to 11 cycles. TCRdb used MiXCR to reprocess the 5' RACE reads, holding one entry per CDR3 protein. The top ten clones hold 22% of a sample with 700,000 or so distinct CDR3 sequences, roughly 20% of them seen once. Sequencing used blood. These receptors originate from an older man in good health.

This clonotype was recorded a few times. The chain's CDR3 is CSARGEWGYNEQFF. Written as DNA, the CDR3 is TGCAGTGCTAGAGGGGAATGGGGGTACAATGAGCAGTTCTTC. This sequence joins TRBV20-1 and TRBJ2-1; D is perhaps TRBD1 or TRBD2 (5 bases each). Germline CDR1 reads DFQATT; CDR2 reads SNEGSKA (reference sequence). Trimming shortened V by 1 base and J by 4 bases, and 11 bases separated the two germline ends. The CDR3 sequence is 14 residues long.

This clonotype was seen a handful of times. The chain links TRBV19 to TRBJ1-1, with D possibly matching TRBD1 (5 bases). From germline, CDR1 is LNHDA and CDR2 SQIVND (reference sequence). The CDR3 extends over 14 amino acids. V lost 4 bases to trimming and J lost 12 bases, with 21 bases between them. In nucleotides, the CDR3 is TGTGCCAGTAGTACGTCGACAGCGCCTCGCGTAACTTTCTTT. It codes for CASSTSTAPRVTFF.

This chain uses TRBV12-3 or TRBV12-4 with TRBJ1-4, with 11 nucleotides matching TRBD1. The CDR3 runs 14 residues. V dropped 6 bases and J dropped 11; count of bases not matched to a gene: 8. The CDR3 nucleotides read TGTGCCAGCAGAGGGACAGGGGGAGGTGGCAAACTGTTTTTT. Protein: CASRGTGGGGKLFF.

CDR3 loop: CASSFSGAYTF. The CDR3 DNA is TGTGCCAGCAGTTTCTCGGGGGCCTACACCTTC. This chain connects TRBV6-2 or TRBV6-3 to TRBJ1-2, with TRBD1 as a possible D gene (6 bases). Trimming left V 4 bases short and J 10 bases short, with 10 bases between. The germline gives CDR1 MNHEY, CDR2 SVGEGT. The CDR3 totals 11 residues.

In this sample, this clonotype turned up a few times. The chain links TRBV11-3 to TRBJ2-1; the D gene is possibly TRBD2 (5 bases). Trimming took 6 bases from V and 1 from J, leaving 10 bases between them. CDR3 length equals 14 residues. CDR1 is SGHNT, CDR2 YENEEA, per germline. CDR3 in DNA: TGTGCCAGCAGAGGTTGGGAGTCCTACAATGAGCAGTTCTTC. It translates to CASRGWESYNEQFF. The whole variable domain, filled in from reference TRBV11-3 and TRBJ2-1, reads EAGVVQSPRYKIIEKKQPVAFWCNPISGHNTLYWYLQNLGQGPELLIRYENEEAVDDSQLPKDRFSAERLKGVDSTLKIQPAELGDSAVYLCASRGWESYNEQFFGPGTRLTVL.

The V gene is TRBV20-1, the J gene TRBJ1-4, with D maybe TRBD1 (6 bases). Germline CDR1 DFQATT, CDR2 SNEGSKA (reference sequence). The CDR3 loop spans 15 amino acids. Trimming removed 5 bases from V and 8 bases from J, with 21 bases in between. The CDR3 nucleotides read TGCAGTGCTCGGGGTACAGGGTTATTCAAGGAAAAACTGTTTTTT. Amino acids: CSARGTGLFKEKLFF.

The genes are TRBV2 and TRBJ2-2, with D maybe TRBD2 (5 bases). The CDR3 has 16 residues. V was pared by 4 bases and J by 0 bases, with 12 bases between. The germline CDR1 and CDR2 sequences are SNHLY and FYNNEI. CDR3 nucleotides: TGTGCCAGCAGTGGTTGGGGAGCGGCGAACACCGGGGAGCTGTTTTTT. It specifies CASSGWGAANTGELFF.

This clonotype came up a few times. The chain has TRBV10-3 and TRBJ2-7; D unresolved. Trimming stripped 0 bases from V and 6 bases from J, with 12 bases between. The CDR3 has 14 amino acids. CDR1 is ENHRY and CDR2 is SYGVKD in the germline V gene. The CDR3, as DNA: TGTGCCATCAGTGAGTCCCCAGATGGGCTCGAGCAGTACGTC. Protein: CAISESPDGLEQYV.